This T cell receptor (beta chain) was recorded in a study of regulatory T cells in long-lasting Graves disease (dated by TCRdb to the early 2020s). As for the study more broadly: Patients with newly diagnosed Graves' disease had been on antithyroid drugs for under 3 months. Persistent Graves' disease patients were compared with newly diagnosed Graves' disease patients by peripheral blood TCR sequencing and RNA sequencing. The study was registered as a clinical trial and conducted in China. A total of roughly 35 samples underwent TCR sequencing: some 13 from persistent and roughly 20 from newly diagnosed Graves' disease patients. Paper-wide results and their limitations: Peripheral blood alone was examined, since thyroid tissue, which constituted the primary lesion, could not be accessed. Sequencing and analysis were limited to the TCR beta chain. Compared with newly diagnosed patients, persistent Graves' disease patients had lower TCR Shannon entropy and fewer highly expanded clones, which suggests clonal expansion. The small sample size was acknowledged by the authors as a limitation that may reduce accuracy. TRBV28, TRBJ1-2 and TRBJ2-5 were preferentially used in persistent disease, while TRBV20-1 and TRBJ2-1 were favored in newly diagnosed disease. Patients with persistent disease shared more public clonotypes (around 2,500) than newly diagnosed patients did (more than 900).

V and J are truncated by 2 bases and 3 bases respectively, leaving an intervening sequence of 9 bases. The CDR3 sequence holds 14 residues, the cysteine and phenylalanine included. Only the CDR3 region is kept as DNA, spanning 42 bases read in frame from base 1. CDR1 MNHEY and CDR2 SVGEGT were looked up in the germline V gene. Receptors were amplified or captured by multiplex PCR. The sample was run on an Illumina HiSeq 4000. TCR beta libraries were built with iRepertoire HTBI primers and Arm-PCR amplification of CDR3 regions. Before sequencing, the PCR products went through gel purification. The study's own analysis went as follows. Across samples, approximately 68 TRBV and 15 or so TRBJ segments were identified and used for gene usage analysis of CDR3 amino acid clonotypes. COPE and FqMerger were used to merge filtered high-quality paired reads into contigs. Contigs were aligned with BLAST to IMGT TRBV, TRBD and TRBJ reference genes, and CDR3 was defined per IMGT. Any clonotype with a frequency above 0.1% was classified as a highly expanded clone. Shannon entropy was used to measure repertoire diversity, and the Gini coefficient was used to measure V-J evenness. Public clonotypes were defined as clonotypes shared by more than one individual. TCRdb reworked the public reads: Q25 trimming with fastp, MiXCR clone assembly, productive beta chains retained. Rows with a matching CDR3 protein are joined into one entry that keeps the most common DNA and genes. TCRdb, rather than the study authors, made the V and J calls. This sample has a few hundred thousand distinct CDR3 sequences in its table, and approximately 15% of those were observed once. About 9.1% of the sample comes from the top ten.

This clonotype was seen a few times. The antigen this receptor binds is unknown. No quality values exist for individual bases; no much larger clone is one base distant. The sample's time point label, decoded: newly diagnosed GD, antithyroid drugs for less than 3 months. For both TCR sequencing and RNA sequencing, RNA was extracted from PBMCs using TRIzol. The diagnosis of Graves' disease was made according to American Thyroid Association guidelines. Recruitment of patients was carried out at an endocrinology department in Xi'an, China. Each patient gave roughly 8.4 milliliters of peripheral blood, collected in an EDTA anticoagulant tube. Ficoll Paque Plus density gradient separation was used to isolate PBMCs, and no further T cell sorting was performed. RNA quality was checked with an Agilent 2100 Bioanalyzer and agarose gel, and concentration with a NanoDrop 2000. Another study also made use of these data, one on T cells in Graves' hyperthyroidism and ophthalmopathy. As the second study states: Graves' hyperthyroidism was defined as stable when no progression to ophthalmopathy occurred over 18 months of follow-up. Hyperthyroidism patients were newly diagnosed, with disease duration under 2 months, and aged 18 to 65 years. Exclusion was applied to patients with uncontrolled infections, other autoimmune diseases, pregnancy or lactation. Clinical symptoms, serum thyroxine and TRAb, thyroid ultrasound, and orbital computed tomography formed the basis for the diagnoses. For the first round of RT-PCR on the TCR CDR3, the HTBI primer set was used together with the Qiagen OneStep RT-PCR kit. Most expanded thyroid clonotypes (frequency above 0.001) were also detected in blood, suggesting blood repertoires may reflect thyroid immune responses. A 13 V-J signature model separated ophthalmopathy from stable hyperthyroidism, with nearly 90% sensitivity and 81% to 82% specificity in cross-validation and 80%/75% in testing. In validation, the model predicted progression to ophthalmopathy with about 71% sensitivity and about 73% specificity, a median of 6.5 months before onset. TCR V-J signatures able to tell the groups apart were searched for in a discovery cohort of 100 or so patients, of whom roughly 42 had Graves' ophthalmopathy and roughly 57 had stable Graves' hyperthyroidism. Prospective prediction of ophthalmopathy was tested in an independent validation cohort of some 19 hyperthyroidism patients and around 16 patients who later progressed to ophthalmopathy. For training and testing, the 100 patients in the discovery cohort were randomly divided in a 7:3 ratio. In roughly six Graves' hyperthyroidism patients, the study also compared T-cell repertoires from thyroid tissue with T-cell repertoires from blood. After blood sampling, hyperthyroidism patients were treated with methimazole at a starting dose of 30 mg daily, and ophthalmopathy patients were treated with high-dose intravenous methylprednisolone. Libraries were constructed in a second round of multiplex PCR, after which size selection and purification were performed. Sequencing of the libraries was done on an Illumina HiSeq2000 using paired-end 100 bp reads. SOAPnuke was used to process the raw data, throwing out any read that contained adapters or uncalled bases, had a mean Phred below 15, or lacked an exact constant-primer or identifier match. COPE v1.2.5 was used to merge the high-quality paired reads, and each unique nucleotide sequence was defined as a clonotype. Clonotypes were aligned to IMGT TRBV, TRBD and TRBJ reference segments using MiTCR v1.1. The analysis included only V-J combinations with a frequency above 0.0001, which together covered approximately 99% of the repertoires. The TCS score was defined as F50 (clonal expansion) divided by E x V (chaos), with BLOSUM62-based TCRdist calculated between CDR3 peptides within each V-J. Welch's t-statistics and random forest reduced 500 to 550 V-J features to 13, which were used in a naive Bayes classifier (R e1071). No statistical method was used to set the sample size in advance, and investigators knew the group allocation. The paper reports TCR Vbeta CDR3 sequencing of 135 peripheral blood samples: 43 ophthalmopathy, fewer than 80 hyperthyroidism and around 17 progressor patients.

The chain is made from TRBV6-2 or TRBV6-3 and TRBJ2-3; the D gene is possibly TRBD2, with 5 bases matching. This sequence was found in a man aged 30 to 39 with Graves disease. Donor details come from another sample of the same person, matched by shared clones. Here the sequenced sample was peripheral blood mononuclear cells (PBMCs), taken at new diagnosis, from a patient treated with antithyroid drugs. The bases are TGTGCCAGCAGTTACAGCCTAGCAACAGATACGCAGTATTTT. It specifies CASSYSLATDTQYF.